This TCR beta chain was profiled in a study of pediatric ulcerative colitis. V lost 2 bases to trimming and J lost 11 bases, with 12 bases between them. Per the germline V gene, CDR1 is SGHNT and CDR2 is YENEEA. This CDR3 spans 13 amino acids. Here immunoSEQ multiplex PCR was the method, and the copy in TCRdb shows in-frame clones only, minus some. The profile shows 30,000 to 35,000 clones, roughly 81% of them singletons. Note on this clone: Its antigen remains unidentified.

General study points: Clonal expansions reduced rectal repertoire diversity in acute severe colitis.

Rectal tissue came from one to two pinch biopsies taken at colonoscopy. The sample was gut tissue. The clonotype was recovered from a boy younger than 18 with mild ulcerative colitis. The V and J genes are TRBV11-3 and TRBJ1-4; a possible D gene is TRBD1 (5 bases). Here the CDR3 reads CASSLNPGTKLFF. CDR3 DNA sequence: TGTGCCAGCAGCTTAAACCCCGGGACGAAACTGTTTTTT.